Detailed here is one T cell receptor (beta chain). Antigen: not known. The V and J ends lost 4 bases and 1 base, in that order; junction bases with no gene match: 5. There are 15 residues in the CDR3. The germline V gene encodes CDR1 MNHNS and CDR2 SASEGT. Each sorted subset replicate got 200 ng genomic DNA, tens of thousands of genomes. Sequencing used immunoSEQ multiplex PCR; TCRdb keeps in-frame clones, though not all of them. The sample holds over 2 million clones, under 95% seen once. The record originates from a study of shared clonotypes between healthy human individuals. On the study more broadly: The donor pool was made up of two women and three men aged 18 to 49. Study results and caveats: In contrast to clonotypes shared by all four donors, non-shared clonotypes had lower generation probabilities. Sorted-subset sequencing was shown by rarefaction to be incomplete despite large depth.

V gene TRBV6-1 combines with J gene TRBJ2-3, with TRBD1 matching 7 bases. Sequenced material: naive CD4+ T cells from PBMCs. Subset defined: CD45RA+ positively selected. This TCR came from a man aged 18 to 29 in good health. Some clones in this sample may be carry-over from other donors' samples. The CDR3 bases are TGTGCCAGCAGTGTTGACAGGGCCGGCACAGATACGCAGTATTTT. Its translation is CASSVDRAGTDTQYF.